One TCR beta chain is described in this entry. No antigen is known for it. 60 Vbeta and 13 Jbeta primers were used in PCR. Data came from immunoSEQ multiplex PCR; TCRdb stores just in-frame clones and leaves some out. This sample has 200,000 or so clones, with less than 90% found just once. This CDR3 has 13 amino acids. Germline V CDR1 and CDR2: MRHNA, SNTAGT. V lost 4 bases to trimming and J lost 4 bases, with 8 bases between them. At collection, donors were nominally healthy, but unrecorded immune exposures were probable. This specimen belongs to a study of cytomegalovirus exposure and HLA in healthy donors. Study-wide points: Near-uniform donor sequencing depth was presumed by presence/absence analyses. The authors confirmed in vitro that three CMV-associated chains were specific for CMV antigens.

The sequenced sample consisted of PBMCs. This sequence was found in a boy aged 5-17 years in good health and CMV-seronegative. The V call is TRBV6-4, the J call TRBJ2-1; weak D call: TRBD2 (5 bases). For the CDR3, the DNA is TGTGCCAGCAGTGCGGGGAGATACAATGAGCAGTTCTTC. Protein product: CASSAGRYNEQFF.